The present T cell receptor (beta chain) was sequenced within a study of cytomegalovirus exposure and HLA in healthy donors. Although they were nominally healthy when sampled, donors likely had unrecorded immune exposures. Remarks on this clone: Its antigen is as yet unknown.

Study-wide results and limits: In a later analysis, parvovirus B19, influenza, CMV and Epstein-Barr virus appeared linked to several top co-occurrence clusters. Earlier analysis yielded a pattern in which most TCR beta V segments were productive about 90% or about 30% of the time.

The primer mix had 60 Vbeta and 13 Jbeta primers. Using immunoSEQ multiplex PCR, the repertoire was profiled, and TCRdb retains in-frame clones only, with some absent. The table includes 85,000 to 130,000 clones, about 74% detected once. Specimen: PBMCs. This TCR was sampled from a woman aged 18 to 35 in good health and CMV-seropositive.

The CDR3 DNA is TGTGCCAGCAGTTACAGCGGGGTTAACACCGGGGAGCTGTTTTTT. It is translated as CASSYSGVNTGELFF. This rearrangement joins TRBV6-5 to TRBJ2-2, with 7 bases lining up with TRBD2. With V trimmed by 2 bases and J by 2 bases, 2 bases remained unmatched. Germline CDR1 and CDR2: MNHEY and SVGAGI. This CDR3 region has 15 residues.